This T cell receptor (beta chain) was found in a study of blood T cell repertoires in COVID-19. Study summary: COVID-19 samples, acute and convalescent, were from the United States, Italy and Spain. PBMCs, B-cell-depleted T cells, or T cells were the source of the cDNA or gDNA that made up the material.

Original methodology: Researchers report that nucleated cell counts were estimated from reference gene primer amplification. Data came from immunoSEQ multiplex PCR; TCRdb stores just in-frame clones and leaves some out. D and trimming come from the DNA, and the V and J calls and clone size come from that table. The table lists about 82,000 clones, about 80% of them singletons, with about 12% in the top ten. V was trimmed by 8 bases and J by 8 bases, leaving 18 bases between them. Per the germline V gene, CDR1 is MDHEN and CDR2 is SYDVKM. The CDR3 is made up of 14 amino acids. V gene TRBV28 combines with J gene TRBJ1-4; D gene unclear. The sequenced sample consisted of peripheral blood. The sequence came from a woman between 40 and 50 years old with active or convalescent COVID-19. CDR3 amino acids: CASLNREAGEKLFF. For the CDR3, the DNA is TGTGCCAGCTTGAATCGGGAAGCCGGGGAAAAACTGTTTTTT.